This T cell receptor beta chain emerged from a study of T cell changes during pregnancy in multiple sclerosis. Using immunoSEQ multiplex PCR, the repertoire was profiled, and TCRdb retains in-frame clones only, with some absent. In the table there are approximately 23,000 clones, around 89% of which are singletons. Trimming shortened V by 4 bases and J by 3 bases, and 13 bases separated the two germline ends. CDR1 and CDR2 (germline): MNHNY, SVGAGI (reference sequence). This CDR3 comprises 14 residues. The V call is TRBV6-6, the J call TRBJ2-7, with D possibly TRBD1 on 5 matching bases. This receptor was identified in a female donor with multiple sclerosis, enrolled in a pregnancy study. The specimen was CD8+ T cells from peripheral blood mononuclear cells, collected in the first trimester of pregnancy. Here the CDR3 DNA reads TGTGCCAGCAGTTCTGCTGGGGCGGACTACGAGCAGTACTTC. Residues: CASSSAGADYEQYF.